The subject of this entry is one T cell receptor (beta chain). The data belong to a study of OX40 agonist ivuxolimab in advanced cancers. The repertoire was sequenced with immunoSEQ multiplex PCR; TCRdb's copy has only in-frame clones and lacks some. The sample lists over 55,000 clones; 84% were seen once. Germline lookup yields CDR1 SGHAT and CDR2 FQNNGV. After removal of 5 bases from V and 5 bases from J, the junction contained 14 bases not matched to a gene. CDR3 length: 17 residues. This TCR came from an adult with an advanced solid tumor such as melanoma, head and neck, liver or kidney cancer. The gene calls are TRBV11-2 and TRBJ2-1, with 8 positions matching TRBD2. Sequencing used CD4+ or CD8+ T cells sorted from blood, obtained in a trial of the OX40 agonist ivuxolimab. Here the CDR3 DNA reads TGTGCCAGCAGCCCCGCAGGGTTTAGGACTAGCAACAATGAGCAGTTCTTC. This codes for CASSPAGFRTSNNEQFF.